The rows below give T cell receptor beta chains drawn from one sample of a study of T cell repertoires in cytomegalovirus infection. TCRdb reprocessed the reads via MiXCR and lists one record per CDR3 protein. Here the sample spans 80,000 or so distinct CDR3 sequences, roughly a quarter being singletons. These receptors have no identified antigens. Sequences were derived from CD8+ T cells from cultured PBMCs, sampled from culture after CMV antigen stimulation. These receptors all stem from a human donor in good health (CMV status not recorded). Some clones in this sample may be carry-over from other donors' samples. Both conserved end residues are part of each CDR3. A D gene is named only where the DNA matches it firmly. The listing skips clone size in some rows; elsewhere it reads once, few, many or a size class.

v_gene	abundance	d_gene	j_gene	CDR3nt	CDR3aa
TRBV4-1	-	TRBD2	TRBJ2-3	TGCGCCAGCAGCCAAGAGCCAGCGGGGACCACAGATACGCAGTATTTT	CASSQEPAGTTDTQYF
TRBV7-9	few	-	TRBJ2-5	TGTGCCAGCAGCCCGTACCAAGAGACCCAGTACTTC	CASSPYQETQYF
TRBV6-2/TRBV6-3	few	-	TRBJ2-7	TGTGCCAGCAGTTACTCCCGCTACGAGCAGTACTTC	CASSYSRYEQYF
TRBV7-8	many	-	TRBJ2-7	TGTGCCAGCAGCTTAGGGACAGACTCCTACGAGCAGTACTTC	CASSLGTDSYEQYF
TRBV15	few	-	TRBJ2-5	TGTGCCACCAGCAGACCCACAGGGAACCAAGAGACCCAGTACTTC	CATSRPTGNQETQYF
TRBV24-1	-	-	TRBJ1-4	TGTGCCACCTTCGGGAGAAAACTGTTTTTT	CATFGRKLFF
TRBV4-1	few	-	TRBJ1-5	TGCGCCAGCAGCCAAGATTCTCCGGGCCCCACGCAGCCCCAGCATTTT	CASSQDSPGPTQPQHF
TRBV19	few	-	TRBJ1-4	TGTGCCAGTAGTATACAGAGTAATGAAAAACTGTTTTTT	CASSIQSNEKLFF
TRBV6-2/TRBV6-3	few	-	TRBJ2-3	TGTGCCAGCAGTTACTCCGCGGGTACAGATACGCAGTATTTT	CASSYSAGTDTQYF
TRBV10-2	many	-	TRBJ2-7	TGCGCCAGCAGTGACGGTGCAGGTGGCCACGAGCAGTACTTC	CASSDGAGGHEQYF
TRBV7-2	many	TRBD1	TRBJ1-1	TGTGCCAGCAGCCAGGGGGGGGGCTCAAGAATGACTGAAGCTTTCTTT	CASSQGGGSRMTEAFF
TRBV7-6	few	-	TRBJ2-2	TGTGCCAGCAGCTTAGCGCGAATACAGGGAGTAGGGGAGCTGTTTTTT	CASSLARIQGVGELFF
TRBV7-9	many	-	TRBJ1-2	TGTGCCAGCAGGGGGGACGGTAACTATGGCTACACCTTC	CASRGDGNYGYTF
TRBV12-5	few	-	TRBJ1-5	TGTGCTAGTGGTTTGGTATCCAGCGGGGATCAGCCCCAGCATTTT	CASGLVSSGDQPQHF
TRBV6-2/TRBV6-3	few	TRBD2	TRBJ2-1	TGTGCCAGCAGTTACTCGATGTCCGGGGGAGGGGATGAGCAGTTCTTC	CASSYSMSGGGDEQFF
TRBV7-8	few	-	TRBJ2-7	TGTGCCAGCAGCTTGGGGCCAGGGATCTACGAGCAGTACTTC	CASSLGPGIYEQYF
TRBV7-9	many	TRBD2	TRBJ2-3	TGTGCCAGCAGCTTAGGTGAAGCTAGCGGGAGCACAGATACGCAGTATTTT	CASSLGEASGSTDTQYF
TRBV3-1	few	TRBD1	TRBJ1-1	TGTGCCAGCCGACGAGGACAGGGGAACACTGAAGCTTTCTTT	CASRRGQGNTEAFF
TRBV6-2/TRBV6-3	-	-	TRBJ1-2	TGTACCAGCAGTTACTCTACGGGAGATGGCTACACCTTC	CTSSYSTGDGYTF
TRBV27	few	-	TRBJ1-2	TGTGCCAGCAGTTTATCCCGGTTCTACTATGGCTACACCTTC	CASSLSRFYYGYTF
TRBV28	-	TRBD1	TRBJ1-2	TGTGCCAGCAGTTCGACAGGGGCTAACTATGGCTACACCTTC	CASSSTGANYGYTF
TRBV7-9	few	-	TRBJ1-5	TGTGCCAGCAGCCGACAAAGAGATCAGCCCCAGCATTTT	CASSRQRDQPQHF
TRBV6-6	-	-	TRBJ1-1	TGTGCCAGCAGTTACTCGATACAGTTGAACACTGAAGCTTTCTTT	CASSYSIQLNTEAFF
TRBV11-2	many	-	TRBJ2-3	TGTGCCAGCAGCTTAATAGGGGGGAGCACAGATACGCAGTATTTT	CASSLIGGSTDTQYF
TRBV27	few	TRBD2	TRBJ2-1	TGTGCCAGCAGCTCAACTAGCGGGGGGGCCGACGAGCAGTTCTTC	CASSSTSGGADEQFF
TRBV19	-	-	TRBJ2-7	TGTGCCAGTCTTTTCGGGGTAAGGTGCGAGCAGTACTTC	CASLFGVRCEQYF
TRBV23-1	many	-	TRBJ1-1	TGCGCCAGCAGTGACCCGGTCAGGAACACTGAAGCTTTCTTT	CASSDPVRNTEAFF
TRBV14	-	-	TRBJ1-5	TGTGCCAGCAGCCAGGATGAGGGAGGCAGGGCACATCAGCCCCAGCATTTT	CASSQDEGGRAHQPQHF
TRBV13	-	-	TRBJ1-2	TGTGCCAGCAGCTTACCCACAGTGAAGGACTATGGCTACACCTTC	CASSLPTVKDYGYTF
TRBV12-5	few	-	TRBJ2-1	TGTGCTAGTGGTTACGGGGTTGCCAATGAGCAGTTCTTC	CASGYGVANEQFF
TRBV6-1	many	-	TRBJ1-1	TGTGCCAGCAGTGAAGGGAATTGGGTCAGGGTGAACACTGAAGCTTTCTTT	CASSEGNWVRVNTEAFF
TRBV12-3/TRBV12-4	many	-	TRBJ1-1	TGTGCCAGCAGTGGGGTTGAAGCTTTCTTT	CASSGVEAFF
TRBV2	-	TRBD1	TRBJ2-2	TGTGCCAGCAGTGAACCACAGGGGGCGAATACCGGGGAGCTGTTTTTT	CASSEPQGANTGELFF
TRBV19	few	-	TRBJ1-1	TGTGCCAGTAGTATAAACACTGAAGCTTTCTTT	CASSINTEAFF
TRBV3-1	-	-	TRBJ2-3	TGTGCCAGCAGCCAAGATCCCCAGGCCCCCCGCACAGATACGCAGTATTTT	CASSQDPQAPRTDTQYF
TRBV5-1	-	TRBD2	TRBJ2-7	TGCGCCAGCAAGTGGACTAGCGGGAGGTTAGGGTCCTACGAGCAGTACTTC	CASKWTSGRLGSYEQYF
TRBV29-1	-	TRBD1	TRBJ2-1	TGCAGCGTGGAACGGACAGGGCCATCCAATGAGCAGTTCTTC	CSVERTGPSNEQFF
TRBV5-1	-	TRBD1	TRBJ1-1	TGCGCCAGCAGCGTCTCCGGGACAGGGACCACTGAAGCTTTCTTT	CASSVSGTGTTEAFF
TRBV12-3/TRBV12-4	few	-	TRBJ1-2	TGTGCCAGCAGTCTACTCGGGAGAAGCTATGGCTACACCTTC	CASSLLGRSYGYTF
TRBV12-3/TRBV12-4	few	-	TRBJ1-2	TGTGCCAGCAGAGACTACGGGGGCGCATTCTATGGCTACACCTTC	CASRDYGGAFYGYTF
TRBV7-9	-	-	TRBJ1-1	TGTGCCAGCAGGGCCCCGGGGATCGGGGCCACTGAAGCTTTCTTT	CASRAPGIGATEAFF
TRBV29-1	few	-	TRBJ1-1	TGCAGCGTTGTTTACACTGAAGCTTTCTTT	CSVVYTEAFF
TRBV7-9	many	TRBD2	TRBJ2-7	TGTGCCAGCAGCTCAGGGACTAGCGGCTACGAGCAGTACTTC	CASSSGTSGYEQYF
TRBV27	-	-	TRBJ1-5	TGTGCCAGCAAAAAGGACAGCGCTTATAGCAATCAGCCCCAGCATTTT	CASKKDSAYSNQPQHF
TRBV4-1	many	-	TRBJ1-1	TGCGCCAGCAGCCAAGATCCGGGAGGGACGGGGACTGAAGCTTTCTTT	CASSQDPGGTGTEAFF
TRBV5-6	few	TRBD2	TRBJ2-1	TGTGCCAGCAGTTCGGGACTATCCTACAATGAGCAGTTCTTC	CASSSGLSYNEQFF